This T cell receptor (beta chain) was profiled in a study of control samples from healthy donors and cancer patients. The CDR3 runs 13 residues. Per the germline V gene, CDR1 is LNHDA and CDR2 is SQIVND (reference sequence). The repertoire was sequenced with immunoSEQ multiplex PCR; TCRdb's copy has only in-frame clones and lacks some. Of roughly 38,000 clones in the sample, about 93% are singletons; the top ten hold around 4%. The rearrangement joins TRBV19 to TRBJ1-2; D may be TRBD1 (5 bases). The receptor was isolated from a woman aged 50 to 60 in good health. Sequenced sample: blood. CDR3 in amino acids: CVSEGTANYGYTF. CDR3 coding DNA: TGTGTCAGCGAAGGGACGGCTAACTATGGCTACACCTTC.